This T cell receptor beta chain was found in a study of identical twins. General observations from the study: Beta out-of-frame sequences showed weaker excess sharing between twins. The more abundant beta clonotypes in cord blood had fewer insertions, and memory repertoires did not show this.

CDR3 length: 17 amino acids. V was pared by 0 bases and J by 3 bases, with 6 bases of the junction left unmatched. Germline V lookup: CDR1 LGHNA, CDR2 YSLEER. Unique molecular identifiers were present on the cDNA, and a universal primer site came from template switching. TCRdb analysed the 5' RACE reads with MiXCR anew, one entry per CDR3 protein. The table records about 210,000 distinct CDR3 sequences, roughly a tenth of them present only once. Regarding this clonotype: The antigen remains undetermined.

The sequenced material came from memory (CD45RO+) T cells sorted from blood. J is TRBJ2-3 and V is TRBV4-3, with 10 bases lining up with TRBD2. This receptor was identified in a woman between 18 and 29 years old in good health. The CDR3: CASSQEGGLATTDTQYF. The CDR3 coding sequence is TGCGCCAGCAGCCAAGAAGGGGGACTAGCGACGACAGATACGCAGTATTTT.